The subject of this entry is one TCR beta chain. Antigen unknown. The data are from a study of radiation and T cells in renal cell carcinoma. Germline V gene data show CDR1 as LNHDA and CDR2 as SQIVND (reference sequence). Between the trimmed V and J ends, which lost 8 bases and 4 bases, there was a span of 20 bases. This CDR3 spans 16 amino acids. Treatment: treatment-naive control, cytoreductive nephrectomy. Control tumors came from a handful of females and about 11 males, aged 40 to 82. The repertoire was sequenced with immunoSEQ multiplex PCR; TCRdb's copy has only in-frame clones and lacks some. The sample has roughly 13,000 clones; over 60% are singletons. Broader study findings: Dominant CDR3 motifs occupied more repertoire in irradiated than control tumors.

The TCR comes from an elderly woman with renal cell carcinoma. This specimen consisted of tumor tissue, obtained from a patient whose treatment was nephrectomy without radiotherapy. The chain is built from TRBV19 and TRBJ2-2; no definite D call. The CDR3 bases are TGTGCCAGTCGTACACCCGCTATGGTGGGCACCGGGGAGCTGTTTTTT. Its protein product is CASRTPAMVGTGELFF.